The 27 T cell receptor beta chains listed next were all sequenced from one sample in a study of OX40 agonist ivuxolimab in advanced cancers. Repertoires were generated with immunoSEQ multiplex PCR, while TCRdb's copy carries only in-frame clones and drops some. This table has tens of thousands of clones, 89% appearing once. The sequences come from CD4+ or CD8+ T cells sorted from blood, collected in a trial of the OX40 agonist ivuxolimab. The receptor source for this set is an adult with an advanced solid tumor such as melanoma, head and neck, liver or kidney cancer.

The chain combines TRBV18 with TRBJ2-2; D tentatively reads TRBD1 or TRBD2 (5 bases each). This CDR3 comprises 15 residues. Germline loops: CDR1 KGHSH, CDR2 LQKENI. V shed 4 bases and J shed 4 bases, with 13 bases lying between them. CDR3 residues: CASSLRDPSTGELFF. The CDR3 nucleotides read TGTGCCAGCTCACTTCGGGACCCCAGCACCGGGGAGCTGTTTTTT.

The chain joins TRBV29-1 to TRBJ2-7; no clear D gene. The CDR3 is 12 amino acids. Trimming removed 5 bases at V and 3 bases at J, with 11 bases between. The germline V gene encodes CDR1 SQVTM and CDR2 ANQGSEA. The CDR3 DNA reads TGCAGCGTTTTAGGCAGCTACTACGAGCAGTACTTC. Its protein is CSVLGSYYEQYF.

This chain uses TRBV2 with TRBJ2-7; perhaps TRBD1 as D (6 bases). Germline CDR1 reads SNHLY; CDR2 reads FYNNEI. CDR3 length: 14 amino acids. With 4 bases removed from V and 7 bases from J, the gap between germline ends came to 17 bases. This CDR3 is CASSAQGVRGEQYF. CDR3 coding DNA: TGTGCCAGCAGTGCCCAGGGTGTTAGGGGGGAGCAGTACTTC.

For the CDR3, the DNA is TGTGCCAGCACCTTAAACTCCGCGGGCGGGGAGCTGTTTTTT. It translates to CASTLNSAGGELFF. The chain uses TRBV27 and TRBJ2-2; D is possibly TRBD2 (5 bases). Germline loops: CDR1 MNHEY, CDR2 SMNVEV (reference sequence). The germline V and J ends were trimmed by 7 bases and 7 bases, with 16 bases remaining between them. This CDR3 comprises 14 residues.

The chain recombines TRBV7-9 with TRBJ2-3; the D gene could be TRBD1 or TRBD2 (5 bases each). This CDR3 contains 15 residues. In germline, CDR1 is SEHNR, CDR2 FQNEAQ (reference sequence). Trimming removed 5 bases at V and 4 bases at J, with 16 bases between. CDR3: CASSVTGDRSDTQYF. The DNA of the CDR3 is TGTGCCAGCAGCGTTACTGGGGACCGTTCAGATACGCAGTATTTT.

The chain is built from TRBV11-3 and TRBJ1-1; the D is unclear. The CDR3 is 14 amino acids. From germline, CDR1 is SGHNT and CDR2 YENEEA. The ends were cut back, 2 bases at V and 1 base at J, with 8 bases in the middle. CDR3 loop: CASSLSWANTEAFF. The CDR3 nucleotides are TGTGCCAGCAGCTTATCATGGGCGAACACTGAAGCTTTCTTT.

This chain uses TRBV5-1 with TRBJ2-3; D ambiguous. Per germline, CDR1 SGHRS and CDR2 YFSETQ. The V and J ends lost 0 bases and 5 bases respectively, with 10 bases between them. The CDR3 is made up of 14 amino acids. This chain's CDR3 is CASSLAQEQDTQYF. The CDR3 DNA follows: TGCGCCAGCAGCTTGGCCCAGGAACAAGATACGCAGTATTTT.

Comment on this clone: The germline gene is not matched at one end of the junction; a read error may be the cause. CDR3 in amino acids: CASSHLPNF. In DNA, the CDR3 is TGCGCCAGCAGCCACCTTCCAAACTTC. V is TRBV4-3 and J is TRBJ2-5; D unclear. CDR1 and CDR2 from the germline V gene are LGHNA and YSLEER. This CDR3 has 9 residues.

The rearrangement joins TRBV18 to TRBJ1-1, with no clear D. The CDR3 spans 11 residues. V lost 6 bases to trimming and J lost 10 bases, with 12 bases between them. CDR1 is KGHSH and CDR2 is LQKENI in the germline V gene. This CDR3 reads CASSADAGAFF. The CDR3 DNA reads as TGTGCCAGCTCCGCGGACGCCGGAGCTTTCTTT.

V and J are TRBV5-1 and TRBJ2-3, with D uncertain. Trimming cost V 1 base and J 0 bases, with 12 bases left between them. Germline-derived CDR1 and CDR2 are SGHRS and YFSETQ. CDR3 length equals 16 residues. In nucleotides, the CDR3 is TGCGCCAGCAGCTTGATCCCCCACCTTAGCACAGATACGCAGTATTTT. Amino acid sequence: CASSLIPHLSTDTQYF.

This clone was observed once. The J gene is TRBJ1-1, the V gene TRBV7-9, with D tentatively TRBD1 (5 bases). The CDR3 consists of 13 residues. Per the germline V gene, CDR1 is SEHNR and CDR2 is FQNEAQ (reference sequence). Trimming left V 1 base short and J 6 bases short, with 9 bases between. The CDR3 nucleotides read TGTGCCAGCAGCTTAGTTAAGGGACCTGAAGCTTTCTTT. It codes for CASSLVKGPEAFF.

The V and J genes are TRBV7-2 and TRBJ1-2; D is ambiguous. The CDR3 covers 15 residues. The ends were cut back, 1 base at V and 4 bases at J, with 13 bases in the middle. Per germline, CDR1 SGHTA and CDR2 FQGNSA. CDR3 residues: CASSLEVGQPYGYTF. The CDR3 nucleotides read TGTGCCAGCAGCTTAGAGGTGGGTCAGCCCTATGGCTACACCTTC.

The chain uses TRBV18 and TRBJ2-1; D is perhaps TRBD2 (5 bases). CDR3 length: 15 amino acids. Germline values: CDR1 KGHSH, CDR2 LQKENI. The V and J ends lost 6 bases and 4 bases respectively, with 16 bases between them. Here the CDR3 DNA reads TGTGCCAGCTCCCCGGGCGGAGCGGCTTACAATGAGCAGTTCTTC. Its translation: CASSPGGAAYNEQFF.

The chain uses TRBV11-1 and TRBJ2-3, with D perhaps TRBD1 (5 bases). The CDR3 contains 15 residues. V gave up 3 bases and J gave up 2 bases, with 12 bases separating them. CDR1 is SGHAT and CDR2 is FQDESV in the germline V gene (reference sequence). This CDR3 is CASSFGGRATDTQYF. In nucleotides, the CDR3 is TGTGCCAGCAGCTTCGGTGGCAGGGCCACAGATACGCAGTATTTT.

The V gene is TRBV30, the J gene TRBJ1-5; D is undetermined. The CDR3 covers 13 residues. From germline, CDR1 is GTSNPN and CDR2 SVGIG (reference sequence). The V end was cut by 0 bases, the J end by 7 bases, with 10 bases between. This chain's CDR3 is CAWSVGLGQPQHF. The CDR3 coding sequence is TGTGCCTGGAGTGTAGGGCTGGGGCAGCCCCAGCATTTT.

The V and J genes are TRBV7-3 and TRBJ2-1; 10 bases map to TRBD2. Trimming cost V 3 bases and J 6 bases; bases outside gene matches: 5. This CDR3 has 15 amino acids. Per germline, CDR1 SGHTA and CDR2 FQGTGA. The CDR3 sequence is CASSFRLAGVNEQFF. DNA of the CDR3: TGTGCCAGCAGCTTCCGGCTAGCGGGAGTCAATGAGCAGTTCTTC.

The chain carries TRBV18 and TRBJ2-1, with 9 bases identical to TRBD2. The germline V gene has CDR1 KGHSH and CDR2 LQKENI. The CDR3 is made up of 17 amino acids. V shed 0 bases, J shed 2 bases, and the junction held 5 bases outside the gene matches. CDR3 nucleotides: TGTGCCAGCTCACCACCACTGCGGGAGGGCCCCTACAATGAGCAGTTCTTC. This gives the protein CASSPPLREGPYNEQFF.

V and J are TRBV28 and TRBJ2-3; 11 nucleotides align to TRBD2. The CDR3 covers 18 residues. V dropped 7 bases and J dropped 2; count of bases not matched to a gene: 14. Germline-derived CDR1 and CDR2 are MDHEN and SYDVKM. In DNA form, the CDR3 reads TGTGCCAGCACTACAACCAGTGGGACTAGCGGATCCACAGATACGCAGTATTTT. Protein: CASTTTSGTSGSTDTQYF.

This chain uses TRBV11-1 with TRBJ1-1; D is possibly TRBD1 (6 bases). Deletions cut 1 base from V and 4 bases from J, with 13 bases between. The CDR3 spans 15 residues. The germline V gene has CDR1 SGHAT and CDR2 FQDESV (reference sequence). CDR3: CASSLGATGFTEAFF. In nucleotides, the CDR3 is TGTGCCAGCAGCTTAGGGGCCACAGGGTTCACTGAAGCTTTCTTT.

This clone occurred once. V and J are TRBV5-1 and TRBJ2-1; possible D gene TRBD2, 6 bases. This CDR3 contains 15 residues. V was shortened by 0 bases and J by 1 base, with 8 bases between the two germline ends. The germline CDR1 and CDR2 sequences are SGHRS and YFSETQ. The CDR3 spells CASSLGAGSYNEQFF. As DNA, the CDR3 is TGCGCCAGCAGCTTGGGGGCGGGATCCTACAATGAGCAGTTCTTC. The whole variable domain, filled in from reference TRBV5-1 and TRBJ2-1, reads KAGVTQTPRYLIKTRGQQVTLSCSPISGHRSVSWYQQTPGQGLQFLFEYFSETQRNKGNFPGRFSGRQFSNSRSEMNVSTLELGDSALYLCASSLGAGSYNEQFFGPGTRLTVL.

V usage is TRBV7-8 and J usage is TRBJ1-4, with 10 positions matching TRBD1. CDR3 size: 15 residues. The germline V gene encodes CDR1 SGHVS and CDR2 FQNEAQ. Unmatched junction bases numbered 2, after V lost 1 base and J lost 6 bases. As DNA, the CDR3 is TGTGCCAGCAGCTTAGTGGGGACAGGGGATGAAAAACTGTTTTTT. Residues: CASSLVGTGDEKLFF.

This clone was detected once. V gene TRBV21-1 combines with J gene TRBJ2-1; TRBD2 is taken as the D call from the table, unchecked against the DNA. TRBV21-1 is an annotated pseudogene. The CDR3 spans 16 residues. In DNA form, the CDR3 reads TGTGCCAGCCCAAGGGGGGGGTCTTATTCCTACAATGAGCAGTTCTTC. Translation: CASPRGGSYSYNEQFF.

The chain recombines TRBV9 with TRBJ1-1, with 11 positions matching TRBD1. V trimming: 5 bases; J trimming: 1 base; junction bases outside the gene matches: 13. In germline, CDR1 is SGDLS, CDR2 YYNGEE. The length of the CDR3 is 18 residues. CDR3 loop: CASSRTGGRTAENTEAFF. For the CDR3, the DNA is TGTGCCAGCAGTAGGACAGGGGGCAGAACAGCAGAGAACACTGAAGCTTTCTTT.

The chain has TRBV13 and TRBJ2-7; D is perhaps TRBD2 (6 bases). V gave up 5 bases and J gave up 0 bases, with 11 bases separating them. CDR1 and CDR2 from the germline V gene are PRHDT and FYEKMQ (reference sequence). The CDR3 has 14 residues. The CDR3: CASSPWDSSYEQYF. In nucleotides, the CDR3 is TGTGCCAGCAGCCCGTGGGACTCCTCCTACGAGCAGTACTTC.

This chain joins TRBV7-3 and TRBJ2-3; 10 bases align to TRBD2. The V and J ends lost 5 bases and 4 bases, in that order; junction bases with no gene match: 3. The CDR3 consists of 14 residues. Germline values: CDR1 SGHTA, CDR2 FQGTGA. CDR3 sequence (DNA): TGTGCCAGCAGCCTAGCGGGAGTCCCAGATACGCAGTATTTT. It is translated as CASSLAGVPDTQYF.

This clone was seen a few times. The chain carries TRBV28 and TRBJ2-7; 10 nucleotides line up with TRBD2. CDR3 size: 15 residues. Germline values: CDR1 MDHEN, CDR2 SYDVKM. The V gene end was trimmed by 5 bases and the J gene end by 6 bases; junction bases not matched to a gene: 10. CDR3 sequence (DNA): TGTGCCAGCAGTCCCTCTAGCGGGAGAGTGTTCGAGCAGTACTTC. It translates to CASSPSSGRVFEQYF.

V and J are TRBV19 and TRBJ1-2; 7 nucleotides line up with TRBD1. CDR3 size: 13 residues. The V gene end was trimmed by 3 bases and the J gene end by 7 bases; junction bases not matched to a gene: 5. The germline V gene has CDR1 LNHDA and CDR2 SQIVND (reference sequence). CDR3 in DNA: TGTGCCAGTAGTATCCGACAGGGAGGTGGCTACACCTTC. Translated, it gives CASSIRQGGGYTF.